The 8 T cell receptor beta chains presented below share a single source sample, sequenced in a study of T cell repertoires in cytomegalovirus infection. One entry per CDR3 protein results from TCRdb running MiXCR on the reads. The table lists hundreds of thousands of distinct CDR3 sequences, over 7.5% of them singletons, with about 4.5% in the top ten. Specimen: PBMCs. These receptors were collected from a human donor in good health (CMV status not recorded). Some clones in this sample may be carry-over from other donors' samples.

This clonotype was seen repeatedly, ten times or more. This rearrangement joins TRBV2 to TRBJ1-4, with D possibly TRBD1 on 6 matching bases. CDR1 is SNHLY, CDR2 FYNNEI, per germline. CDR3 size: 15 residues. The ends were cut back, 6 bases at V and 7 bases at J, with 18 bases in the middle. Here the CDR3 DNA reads TGTGCCAGCAGCCGGGACACCACGAGCACTGAAAAACTGTTTTTT. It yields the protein CASSRDTTSTEKLFF.

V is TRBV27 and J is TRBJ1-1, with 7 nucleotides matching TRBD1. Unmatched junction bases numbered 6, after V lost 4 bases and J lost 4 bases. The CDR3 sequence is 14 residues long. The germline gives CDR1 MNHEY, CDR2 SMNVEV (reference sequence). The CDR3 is CASSYQGGLTEAFF. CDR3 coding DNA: TGTGCCAGCAGTTACCAGGGGGGACTCACTGAAGCTTTCTTT.

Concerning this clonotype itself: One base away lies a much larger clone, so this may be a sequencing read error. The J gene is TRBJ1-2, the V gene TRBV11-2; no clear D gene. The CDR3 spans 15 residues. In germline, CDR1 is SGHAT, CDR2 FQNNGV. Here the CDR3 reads CASSLSGRSNYGHTF. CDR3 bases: TGTGCCAGCAGCTTATCGGGCAGATCAAACTATGGCCACACCTTC.

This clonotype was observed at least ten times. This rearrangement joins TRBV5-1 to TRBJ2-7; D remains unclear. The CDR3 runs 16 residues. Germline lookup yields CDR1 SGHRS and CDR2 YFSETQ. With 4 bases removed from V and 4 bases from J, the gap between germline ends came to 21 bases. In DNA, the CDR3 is TGCGCCAGCAGCCAGACGTTGAACCCTCTTCTATACGAGCAGTACTTC. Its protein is CASSQTLNPLLYEQYF.

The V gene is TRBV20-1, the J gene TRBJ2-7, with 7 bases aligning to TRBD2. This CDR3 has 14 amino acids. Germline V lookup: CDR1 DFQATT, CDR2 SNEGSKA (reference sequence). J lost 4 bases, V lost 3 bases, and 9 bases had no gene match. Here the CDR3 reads CSARGGANGYEQYF. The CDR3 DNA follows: TGCAGTGCTAGGGGAGGGGCAAATGGTTACGAGCAGTACTTC.

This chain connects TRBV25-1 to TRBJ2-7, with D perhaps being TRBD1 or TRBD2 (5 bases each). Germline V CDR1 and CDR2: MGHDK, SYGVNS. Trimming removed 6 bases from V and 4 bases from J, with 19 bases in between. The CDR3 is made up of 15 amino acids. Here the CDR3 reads CASRPRDRPQYEQYF. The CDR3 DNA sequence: TGTGCCAGCAGACCCCGGGACCGACCACAGTACGAGCAGTACTTC.

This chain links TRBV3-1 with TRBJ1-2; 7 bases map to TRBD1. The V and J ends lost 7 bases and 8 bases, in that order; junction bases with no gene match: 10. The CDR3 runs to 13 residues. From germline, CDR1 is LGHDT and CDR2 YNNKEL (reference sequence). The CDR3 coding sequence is TGTGCCAGCAACCCAAGAGGGACAGCGGGCTACACCTTC. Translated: CASNPRGTAGYTF.

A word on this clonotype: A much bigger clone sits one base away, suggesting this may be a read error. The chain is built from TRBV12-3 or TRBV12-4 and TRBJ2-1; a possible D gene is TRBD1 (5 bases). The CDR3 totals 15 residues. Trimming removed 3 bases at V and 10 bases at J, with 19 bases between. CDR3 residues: CASSFGSGFQGEQFF. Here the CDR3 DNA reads TGTGCCAGCAGTTTTGGGTCAGGGTTTCAGGGCGAGCAGTTCTTC.